This T cell receptor (beta chain) was identified during a study of blood T cell repertoires in COVID-19. Turning to the study itself: PBMCs, B-cell-depleted T cells, or T cells provided the cDNA or gDNA that made up the material.

This clone was recorded a few times. This CDR3 has 14 amino acids. V dropped 7 bases and J dropped 7 bases, with 19 bases sitting between them. The germline gives CDR1 LNHDA, CDR2 SQIVND (reference sequence). Original analysis: The assay estimated nucleated cells by amplifying reference gene primers. The assay was immunoSEQ multiplex PCR, and TCRdb's table has in-frame clones only and misses some. V, J and clone size derive from that table, while D and trimming were established from the DNA sequence. The sample records roughly 180,000 clones, about 76% being singletons. The sequence came from a woman aged 45-65 years with active or convalescent COVID-19. The sequenced sample consisted of peripheral blood. The V call is TRBV19, the J call TRBJ1-1, with a possible D match to TRBD1 (6 bases). DNA for the CDR3: TGTGCCAGTACCGGAAGGACAGACAAACTTGAAGCTTTCTTT. It yields the protein CASTGRTDKLEAFF.